One and the same sample provided the 31 T cell receptor beta chains below, sequenced in a study of OX40 agonist ivuxolimab in advanced cancers. Only in-frame clones appear in the TCRdb table, and some are missing; sequencing was by immunoSEQ multiplex PCR. The sample lists approximately 50,000 clones, about four fifths seen once, with 0.55% to 0.65% in the top ten. Sequenced material: CD4+ or CD8+ T cells sorted from blood, taken in a trial of the OX40 agonist ivuxolimab. Receptors were obtained from an adult with an advanced solid tumor such as melanoma, head and neck, liver or kidney cancer.

V usage is TRBV19 and J usage is TRBJ2-7; 12 bases fit TRBD2. The germline CDR1 and CDR2 sequences are LNHDA and SQIVND (reference sequence). The CDR3 length is 17 residues. With 3 bases clipped from V and 7 bases from J, the junction kept 13 bases outside the gene matches. The CDR3 DNA is TGTGCCAGTAGTATGAGCTCTAGCGGGGGGGTCCTCGGAGAGCAGTACTTC. Translation: CASSMSSSGGVLGEQYF.

This sequence joins TRBV28 and TRBJ2-7; 7 bases are shared with TRBD2. CDR3 length: 16 residues. V shed 1 base, J shed 3 bases, and the junction held 9 bases outside the gene matches. CDR1 is MDHEN and CDR2 is SYDVKM in the germline V gene. This CDR3 is CASSLSGGSTGYEQYF. Here the CDR3 DNA reads TGTGCCAGCAGTTTATCCGGCGGGAGCACCGGCTACGAGCAGTACTTC.

This clone was observed a single time. The V and J genes are TRBV5-1 and TRBJ2-1; TRBD2 agrees at 10 bases. The CDR3 extends over 16 amino acids. With 0 bases clipped from V and 5 bases from J, the junction kept 5 bases outside the gene matches. From germline, CDR1 is SGHRS and CDR2 YFSETQ. The CDR3 region is CASSLGVAGGNNEQFF. The CDR3 DNA is TGCGCCAGCAGCTTGGGGGTAGCGGGAGGAAACAATGAGCAGTTCTTC.

This rearrangement joins TRBV23-1 to TRBJ2-6; 11 nucleotides match TRBD1. TRBV23-1 is assigned to the ORF class and has an uncertain function. This CDR3 comprises 18 residues. Trimming took 4 bases from V and 0 from J; bases not matched to a gene: 5. The CDR3: CASSLGTGGISGANVLTF. Written as DNA, the CDR3 is TGCGCCAGCAGTCTGGGGACAGGGGGGATCTCTGGGGCCAACGTCCTGACTTTC.

The genes are TRBV4-2 and TRBJ2-7; 10 bases are a match to TRBD1. The germline V gene has CDR1 LGHNA and CDR2 YNFKEQ. This CDR3 region has 16 residues. After removal of 5 bases from V and 5 bases from J, the junction contained 12 bases not matched to a gene. As DNA, the CDR3 is TGTGCCAGCAGCTCCACAGAGAGGGACAGGGGCCACGAGCAGTACTTC. It codes for CASSSTERDRGHEQYF.

This sequence joins TRBV4-2 and TRBJ1-1, with TRBD1 matching over 7 bases. The CDR3 totals 15 residues. Germline CDR1 is LGHNA and CDR2 is YNFKEQ. V shed 0 bases and J 2 bases; nucleotides not matched to a gene: 3. CDR3 sequence reads: CASSQDDRANTEAFF. The CDR3 DNA reads as TGTGCCAGCAGCCAAGATGACAGGGCAAACACTGAAGCTTTCTTT.

The CDR3 reads CASSQEETQYF. CDR3 bases: TGTGCCAGCAGCCAGGAAGAGACCCAGTACTTC. The chain combines TRBV6-5 with TRBJ2-5; no definite D call. The V end was cut by 6 bases, the J end by 3 bases, with 5 bases between. There are 11 residues in the CDR3. CDR1 MNHEY and CDR2 SVGAGI come from the germline V gene.

The chain uses TRBV7-8 and TRBJ2-7; TRBD2 agrees at 7 bases. V was pared by 0 bases and J by 4 bases, with 0 bases of the junction left unmatched. The germline V gene has CDR1 SGHVS and CDR2 FQNEAQ. The CDR3 has 13 amino acids. CDR3 bases: TGTGCCAGCAGCTTAGCGCGGGAGTACGAGCAGTACTTC. Its translation is CASSLAREYEQYF.

This clone has only a few counts. The chain is built from TRBV7-2 and TRBJ1-5; the D is unclear. Germline V CDR1 and CDR2: SGHTA, FQGNSA. The CDR3 runs to 15 residues. V lost 4 bases to trimming and J lost 1 base, with 11 bases between them. In DNA form, the CDR3 reads TGTGCCAGCAGCTCCTCGGGCGGAAGCAATCAGCCCCAGCATTTT. Protein product: CASSSSGGSNQPQHF.

The chain recombines TRBV11-3 with TRBJ2-1; 9 bases match TRBD2. This CDR3 comprises 17 residues. With 0 bases clipped from V and 7 bases from J, the junction kept 10 bases outside the gene matches. Germline CDR1 SGHNT, CDR2 YENEEA. CDR3 amino acids: CASSLDPASGVQNEQFF. CDR3 DNA sequence: TGTGCCAGCAGCTTAGATCCAGCTAGCGGGGTCCAAAATGAGCAGTTCTTC. The entire variable domain, with the rest obtained from reference TRBV11-3 and TRBJ2-1, is as follows: EAGVVQSPRYKIIEKKQPVAFWCNPISGHNTLYWYLQNLGQGPELLIRYENEEAVDDSQLPKDRFSAERLKGVDSTLKIQPAELGDSAVYLCASSLDPASGVQNEQFFGPGTRLTVL.

The gene calls are TRBV5-1 and TRBJ1-4; D remains ambiguous. There are 17 residues in the CDR3. Germline V gene sequence: CDR1 SGHRS, CDR2 YFSETQ. V shed 4 bases and J shed 3 bases, with 19 bases lying between them. Written as DNA, the CDR3 is TGCGCCAGCAGCCTTGGTGTAACCGGGAATTCTAATGAAAAACTGTTTTTT. It codes for CASSLGVTGNSNEKLFF. The variable domain in full, with the rest retrieved from reference TRBV5-1 and TRBJ1-4, is KAGVTQTPRYLIKTRGQQVTLSCSPISGHRSVSWYQQTPGQGLQFLFEYFSETQRNKGNFPGRFSGRQFSNSRSEMNVSTLELGDSALYLCASSLGVTGNSNEKLFFGSGTQLSVL.

V and J are TRBV7-9 and TRBJ1-1, with 9 bases lining up with TRBD1. V lost 3 bases to trimming and J lost 0 bases; unmatched junction nucleotides: 5. This CDR3 region has 16 residues. CDR1 and CDR2 (germline): SEHNR, FQNEAQ (reference sequence). CDR3 in DNA: TGTGCCAGCAGCTTCCCGACAGGGGGGGTGAACACTGAAGCTTTCTTT. Translation: CASSFPTGGVNTEAFF.

This chain connects TRBV4-3 to TRBJ2-6, with D uncertain. The CDR3 loop spans 18 amino acids. Trimming removed 0 bases at V and 0 bases at J, with 12 bases between. CDR1 and CDR2 (germline): LGHNA, YSLEER. The CDR3 spells CASSQEGTLLSGANVLTF. The CDR3 coding sequence is TGCGCCAGCAGCCAAGAGGGAACGTTACTCTCTGGGGCCAACGTCCTGACTTTC.

The chain links TRBV6-6 to TRBJ2-1, with 8 positions matching TRBD1. In germline, CDR1 is MNHNY, CDR2 SVGAGI (reference sequence). The CDR3 loop spans 15 amino acids. V gave up 5 bases and J gave up 7 bases; unmatched junction bases: 10. The CDR3 region has the DNA TGTGCCAGCAGTCAAGGACAGGGCCGGTTTAATGAGCAGTTCTTC. Its protein is CASSQGQGRFNEQFF.

The V call is TRBV18, the J call TRBJ2-3, with D perhaps assigned TRBD1 or TRBD2 (6 bases each). The germline CDR1 and CDR2 sequences are KGHSH and LQKENI. The CDR3 runs to 16 residues. V gave up 3 bases and J gave up 8 bases, with 21 bases separating them. CDR3 nucleotides: TGTGCCAGCTCACCTAGGGAGGACCTACAAGGGGGTACGCAGTATTTT. This sequence encodes CASSPREDLQGGTQYF.

The V gene is TRBV7-8, the J gene TRBJ1-4; D gene ambiguous. V gave up 8 bases and J gave up 6 bases, with 13 bases separating them. Germline CDR1 and CDR2: SGHVS and FQNEAQ. The CDR3 spans 13 residues. CDR3 in amino acids: CASAAGWDEKLFF. In DNA form, the CDR3 reads TGTGCCAGCGCTGCGGGGTGGGATGAAAAACTGTTTTTT.

The V call is TRBV30, the J call TRBJ1-3; tentative D call: TRBD1 (5 bases). Trimming stripped 0 bases from V and 4 bases from J, with 10 bases between. Germline V gives CDR1 GTSNPN, CDR2 SVGIG (reference sequence). This CDR3 region has 14 residues. The CDR3 sequence is CAWSVRRQGNTIYF. CDR3 coding DNA: TGTGCCTGGAGTGTACGACGACAGGGAAACACCATATATTTT.

This chain links TRBV9 with TRBJ2-1; D is possibly TRBD2 (5 bases). Looked up from germline, CDR1 is SGDLS and CDR2 is YYNGEE. Trimming took 1 base from V and 10 from J, leaving 9 bases between them. The CDR3 is 12 residues long. The CDR3 reads CASSVNTGEQFF. The CDR3 region has the DNA TGTGCCAGCAGCGTAAATACGGGGGAGCAGTTCTTC.

About this clone: Other nucleotide sequences from this sample produce the same CDR3. This chain connects TRBV5-6 to TRBJ2-7, with 7 bases identical to TRBD2. Germline CDR1 and CDR2: SGHDT and YYEEEE. This CDR3 has 13 residues. Trimming at V came to 4 bases and at J to 3 bases, leaving 4 bases not matched to a gene. The DNA of the CDR3 is TGTGCCAGCAGCCGGCTAGCGGTCTACGAGCAGTACTTC. Translated, it gives CASSRLAVYEQYF.

This clone was detected a few times. This rearrangement joins TRBV7-2 to TRBJ1-6; tentative D call: TRBD1 (5 bases). The CDR3 consists of 12 residues. With 6 bases removed from V and 8 bases from J, the gap between germline ends came to 8 bases. In germline, CDR1 is SGHTA, CDR2 FQGNSA. The CDR3, as DNA: TGTGCCAGCAGTGGGACGGATTCACCCCTCCACTTT. It yields the protein CASSGTDSPLHF.

The chain combines TRBV7-2 with TRBJ2-3; 11 bases are a match to TRBD2. V shed 4 bases and J 2 bases; nucleotides not matched to a gene: 5. CDR3 length: 16 residues. CDR1 and CDR2 from the germline V gene are SGHTA and FQGNSA. CDR3 in DNA: TGTGCCAGCAGCTCAAGACTAGCGGGGAACACAGATACGCAGTATTTT. Translation: CASSSRLAGNTDTQYF.

The DNA of the CDR3 is TGCGCCAGCAGCCAAGATCATGGGACCGGCCGTGGTCAGCCCCAGCATTTT. Its translation: CASSQDHGTGRGQPQHF. This chain uses TRBV4-3 with TRBJ1-5, with TRBD1 as a possible D gene (5 bases). Germline V lookup: CDR1 LGHNA, CDR2 YSLEER. The CDR3 sequence is 17 residues long. The ends were cut back, 0 bases at V and 6 bases at J, with 18 bases in the middle.

The V gene is TRBV7-9, the J gene TRBJ2-7, with 8 bases lining up with TRBD2. Germline assignment: CDR1 SEHNR and CDR2 FQNEAQ (reference sequence). This CDR3 comprises 16 residues. V was pared by 1 base and J by 0 bases, with 5 bases of the junction left unmatched. The CDR3 loop reads CASSLGAGTSSYEQYF. DNA of the CDR3: TGTGCCAGCAGCTTAGGGGCCGGGACTAGCTCCTACGAGCAGTACTTC.

The V and J genes are TRBV5-4 and TRBJ1-2; D is ambiguous. Trimming cost V 1 base and J 8 bases, with 18 bases left between them. The CDR3 is 15 amino acids. The germline gives CDR1 SGHNT, CDR2 YYREEE (reference sequence). The DNA of the CDR3 is TGTGCCAGCAGCTTGAGGGTTCTGGGTCTGCGCGGCTACACCTTC. It translates to CASSLRVLGLRGYTF.

The chain carries TRBV5-6 and TRBJ1-2; weak D call: TRBD1 (6 bases). Looked up from germline, CDR1 is SGHDT and CDR2 is YYEEEE. CDR3 size: 14 residues. V lost 2 bases to trimming and J lost 5 bases, with 13 bases between them. The CDR3 here is CASSFRGRGYGYTF. DNA for the CDR3: TGTGCCAGCAGCTTCAGGGGTAGGGGGTATGGCTACACCTTC. Full variable domain (remainder filled in from reference TRBV5-6 and TRBJ1-2): DAGVTQSPTHLIKTRGQQVTLRCSPKSGHDTVSWYQQALGQGPQFIFQYYEEEERQRGNFPDRFSGHQFPNYSSELNVNALLLGDSALYLCASSFRGRGYGYTFGSGTRLTVV.

For this clone: One junction end disagrees with the germline gene, perhaps due to a read error. The V call is TRBV4-1, the J call TRBJ1-1; D might be TRBD1 (6 bases). Germline values: CDR1 MGHRA, CDR2 YSYEKL. The CDR3 has 11 residues. The CDR3 bases are TGCGCCAGCAGCCAGATAGGGGGAATCCTCTTT. This gives the protein CASSQIGGILF.

As DNA, the CDR3 is TGCGCCAGCAGCTTGGGGCCCGGGAACTATGGCTACACCTTC. Its protein product is CASSLGPGNYGYTF. The gene calls are TRBV5-1 and TRBJ1-2; D gene unclear. Trimming took 0 bases from V and 2 from J, leaving 8 bases between them. The length of the CDR3 is 14 residues. Germline CDR1 reads SGHRS; CDR2 reads YFSETQ. Together with reference TRBV5-1 and TRBJ1-2, the CDR3 gives the full variable domain: KAGVTQTPRYLIKTRGQQVTLSCSPISGHRSVSWYQQTPGQGLQFLFEYFSETQRNKGNFPGRFSGRQFSNSRSEMNVSTLELGDSALYLCASSLGPGNYGYTFGSGTRLTVV.

A word on this clone: In the same sample, other DNA sequences code for this CDR3. The chain couples TRBV6-5 to TRBJ1-6; D may be TRBD1 (5 bases). Germline CDR1 and CDR2: MNHEY and SVGAGI. V gave up 2 bases and J gave up 10 bases, with 9 bases separating them. This CDR3 is 13 amino acids long. The CDR3 region is CASSYRGDSPLHF. For the CDR3, the DNA is TGTGCCAGCAGTTACAGGGGAGACTCACCCCTCCACTTT.

The J gene is TRBJ2-1, the V gene TRBV6-1, with no clear D. V lost 6 bases to trimming and J lost 8 bases, with 11 bases between them. CDR1 is MNHNS and CDR2 is SASEGT in the germline V gene. This CDR3 contains 12 residues. The CDR3 here is CASRVSFDEQFF. The CDR3 DNA follows: TGTGCCAGCAGAGTGAGTTTCGATGAGCAGTTCTTC.

This clone was counted only a few times. The V gene is TRBV6-6, the J gene TRBJ2-7, with TRBD1 matching over 10 bases. Germline V gene lookup returns CDR1 MNHNY and CDR2 SVGAGI (reference sequence). The CDR3 contains 16 residues. V lost 4 bases and J lost 3; bases outside the gene matches: 9. The CDR3 DNA follows: TGTGCCAGCAGTTCGACTGCTGGACAGGGGGGCTACGAGCAGTACTTC. Protein sequence: CASSSTAGQGGYEQYF.

The V call is TRBV15, the J call TRBJ2-7; D unresolved. V was trimmed by 3 bases and J by 1 base, leaving 7 bases between them. The CDR3 length is 13 residues. From germline, CDR1 is LNHNV and CDR2 YYDKDF (reference sequence). The DNA for the CDR3 is TGTGCCACCAGCAGGGACCATTCCTACGAGCAGTACTTC. This gives the protein CATSRDHSYEQYF.